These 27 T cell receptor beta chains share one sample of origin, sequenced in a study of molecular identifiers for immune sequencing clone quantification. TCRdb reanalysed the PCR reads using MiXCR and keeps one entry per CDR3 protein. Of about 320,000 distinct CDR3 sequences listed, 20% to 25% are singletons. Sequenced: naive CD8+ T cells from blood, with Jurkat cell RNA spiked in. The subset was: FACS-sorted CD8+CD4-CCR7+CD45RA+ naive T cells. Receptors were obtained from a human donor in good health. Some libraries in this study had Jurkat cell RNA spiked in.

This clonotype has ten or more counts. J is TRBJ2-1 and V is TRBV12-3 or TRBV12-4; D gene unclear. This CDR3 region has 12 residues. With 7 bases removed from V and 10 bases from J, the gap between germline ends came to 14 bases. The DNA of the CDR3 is TGTGCCAGCATCCACACCACGGGCGAGCAGTTCTTC. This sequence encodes CASIHTTGEQFF.

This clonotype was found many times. The DNA for the CDR3 is TGCGCCAGCAGCCAAGATCATCAGGCCTACGAGCAGTACTTC. It encodes CASSQDHQAYEQYF. This chain joins TRBV4-1 and TRBJ2-7; D not certain. Per germline, CDR1 MGHRA and CDR2 YSYEKL. The CDR3 length is 14 residues. V was shortened by 0 bases and J by 2 bases, with 8 bases between the two germline ends.

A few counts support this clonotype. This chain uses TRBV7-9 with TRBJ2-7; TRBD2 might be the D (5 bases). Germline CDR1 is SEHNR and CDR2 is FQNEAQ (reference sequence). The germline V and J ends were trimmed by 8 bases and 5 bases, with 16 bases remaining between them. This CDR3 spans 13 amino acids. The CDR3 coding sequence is TGTGCCAGCCGGGAAGACCCCGGGGACGAGCAGTACTTC. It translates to CASREDPGDEQYF.

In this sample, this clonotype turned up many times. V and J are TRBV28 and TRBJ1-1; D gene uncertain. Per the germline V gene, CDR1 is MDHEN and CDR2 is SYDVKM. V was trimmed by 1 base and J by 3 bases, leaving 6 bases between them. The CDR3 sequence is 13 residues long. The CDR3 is CASSLYGDTEAFF. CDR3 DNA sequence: TGTGCCAGCAGTTTATACGGGGACACTGAAGCTTTCTTT.

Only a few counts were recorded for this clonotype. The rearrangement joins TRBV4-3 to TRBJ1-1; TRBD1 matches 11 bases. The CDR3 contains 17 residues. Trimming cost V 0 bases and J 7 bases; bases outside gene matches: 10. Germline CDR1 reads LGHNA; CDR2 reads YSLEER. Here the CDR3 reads CASSQDSGQGAIIEAFF. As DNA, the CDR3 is TGCGCCAGCAGCCAAGATTCCGGACAGGGGGCGATTATTGAAGCTTTCTTT.

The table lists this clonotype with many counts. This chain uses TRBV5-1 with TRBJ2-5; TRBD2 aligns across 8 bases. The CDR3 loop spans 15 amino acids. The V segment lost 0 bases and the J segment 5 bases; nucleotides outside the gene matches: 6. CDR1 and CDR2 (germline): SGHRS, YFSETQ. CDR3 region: CASSLVGSGIETQYF. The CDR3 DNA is TGCGCCAGCAGCTTGGTGGGTAGCGGGATCGAGACCCAGTACTTC.

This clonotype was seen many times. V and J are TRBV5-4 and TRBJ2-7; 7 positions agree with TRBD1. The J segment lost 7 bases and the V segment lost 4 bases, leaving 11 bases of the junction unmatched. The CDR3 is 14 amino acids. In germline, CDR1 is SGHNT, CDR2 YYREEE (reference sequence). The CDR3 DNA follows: TGTGCCAGCAGCCCCCGGCAGGGGGTGCAAGAGCAGTACTTC. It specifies CASSPRQGVQEQYF.

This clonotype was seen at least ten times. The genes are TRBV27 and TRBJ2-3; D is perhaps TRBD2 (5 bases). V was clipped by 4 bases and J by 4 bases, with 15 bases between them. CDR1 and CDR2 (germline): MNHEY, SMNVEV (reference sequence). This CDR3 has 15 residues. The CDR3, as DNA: TGTGCCAGCAGTTGGTCGGGGTTCGGTGCAGATACGCAGTATTTT. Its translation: CASSWSGFGADTQYF.

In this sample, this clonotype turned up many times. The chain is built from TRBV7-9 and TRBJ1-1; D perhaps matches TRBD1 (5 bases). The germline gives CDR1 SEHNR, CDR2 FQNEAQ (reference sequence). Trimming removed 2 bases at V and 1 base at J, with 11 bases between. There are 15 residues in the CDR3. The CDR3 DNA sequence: TGTGCCAGCAGCTTAACTCAGGGAGAGAACACTGAAGCTTTCTTT. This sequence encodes CASSLTQGENTEAFF.

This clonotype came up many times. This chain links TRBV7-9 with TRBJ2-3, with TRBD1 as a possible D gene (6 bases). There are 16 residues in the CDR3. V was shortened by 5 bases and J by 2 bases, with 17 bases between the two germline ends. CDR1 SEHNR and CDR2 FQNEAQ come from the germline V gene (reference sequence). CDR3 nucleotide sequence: TGTGCCAGCAGCCCCCGGACAGCTCAACTCACAGATACGCAGTATTTT. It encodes CASSPRTAQLTDTQYF.

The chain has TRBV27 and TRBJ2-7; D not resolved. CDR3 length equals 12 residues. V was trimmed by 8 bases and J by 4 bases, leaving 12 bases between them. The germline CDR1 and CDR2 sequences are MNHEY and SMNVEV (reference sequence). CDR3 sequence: CASRCTSYEQYF. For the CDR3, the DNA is TGTGCCAGCCGATGTACTTCTTACGAGCAGTACTTC.

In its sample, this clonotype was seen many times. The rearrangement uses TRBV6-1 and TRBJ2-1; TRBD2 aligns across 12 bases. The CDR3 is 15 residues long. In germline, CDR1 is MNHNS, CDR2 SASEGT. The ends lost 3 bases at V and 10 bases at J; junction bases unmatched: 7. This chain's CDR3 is CASSEEVTSGGEQFF. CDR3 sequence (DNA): TGTGCCAGCAGTGAGGAGGTGACTAGCGGGGGAGAGCAGTTCTTC.

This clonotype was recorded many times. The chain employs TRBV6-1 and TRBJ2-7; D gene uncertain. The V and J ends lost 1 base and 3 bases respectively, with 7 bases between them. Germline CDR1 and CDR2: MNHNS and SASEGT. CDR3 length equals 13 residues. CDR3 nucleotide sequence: TGTGCCAGCAGTGAAGGGGTAGACTACGAGCAGTACTTC. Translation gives CASSEGVDYEQYF.

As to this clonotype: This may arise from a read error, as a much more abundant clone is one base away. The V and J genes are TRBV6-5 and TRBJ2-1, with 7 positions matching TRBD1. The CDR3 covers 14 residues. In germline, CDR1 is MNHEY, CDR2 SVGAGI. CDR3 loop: CASSNTGTANEQLF. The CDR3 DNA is TGTGCCAGCAGTAATACCGGGACAGCGAATGAGCAGCTCTTC.

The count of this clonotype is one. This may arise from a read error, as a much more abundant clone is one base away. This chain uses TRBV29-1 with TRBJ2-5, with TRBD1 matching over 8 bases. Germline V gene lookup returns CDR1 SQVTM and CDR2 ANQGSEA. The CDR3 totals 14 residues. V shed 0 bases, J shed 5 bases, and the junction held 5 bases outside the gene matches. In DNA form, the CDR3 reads TGCAGCGTTGAAGAGGACAGGGCAGAGGAGACCCAGTACTTC. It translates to CSVEEDRAEETQYF.

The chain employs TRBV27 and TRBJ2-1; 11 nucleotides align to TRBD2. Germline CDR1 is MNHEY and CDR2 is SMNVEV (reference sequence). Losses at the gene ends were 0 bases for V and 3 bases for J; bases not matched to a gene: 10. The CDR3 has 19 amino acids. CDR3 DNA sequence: TGTGCCAGCAGTTTATCACCACTAGCGGGGGACAATTACTACAATGAGCAGTTCTTC. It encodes CASSLSPLAGDNYYNEQFF.

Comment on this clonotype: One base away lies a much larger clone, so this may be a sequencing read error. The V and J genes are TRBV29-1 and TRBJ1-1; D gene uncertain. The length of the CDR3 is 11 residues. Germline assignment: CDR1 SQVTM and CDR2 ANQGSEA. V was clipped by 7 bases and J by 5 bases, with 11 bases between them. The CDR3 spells CSAGNSTEAFF. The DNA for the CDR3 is TGCAGCGCGGGGAACTCGACTGAAGCTTTCTTT.

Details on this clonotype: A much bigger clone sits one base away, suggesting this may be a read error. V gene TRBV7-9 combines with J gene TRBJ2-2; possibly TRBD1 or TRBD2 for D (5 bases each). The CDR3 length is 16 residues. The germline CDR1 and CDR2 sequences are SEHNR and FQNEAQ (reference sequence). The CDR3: CARSLALKGNTGELFF. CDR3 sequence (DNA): TGTGCCCGCAGCTTAGCGCTAAAGGGGAATACCGGGGAGCTGTTTTTT.

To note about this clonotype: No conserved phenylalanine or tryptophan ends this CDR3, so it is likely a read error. CDR3 in amino acids: CASSQDRTLLYEQYY. Here the CDR3 DNA reads TGCGCCAGCAGCCAAGACCGCACACTCCTCTACGAGCAGTACTAC. The rearrangement joins TRBV4-1 to TRBJ2-7; D is unresolved. The CDR3 length is 15 residues. The germline gives CDR1 MGHRA, CDR2 YSYEKL. The germline V and J ends were trimmed by 0 bases and 3 bases, with 12 bases remaining between them.

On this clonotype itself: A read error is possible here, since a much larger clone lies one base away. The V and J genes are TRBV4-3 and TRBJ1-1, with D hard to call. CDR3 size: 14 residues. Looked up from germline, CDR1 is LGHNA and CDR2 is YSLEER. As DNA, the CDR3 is TGCGCCAGCAGCCGGACGGACCTGAACACTAAAGCTTTCTTT. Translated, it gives CASSRTDLNTKAFF.

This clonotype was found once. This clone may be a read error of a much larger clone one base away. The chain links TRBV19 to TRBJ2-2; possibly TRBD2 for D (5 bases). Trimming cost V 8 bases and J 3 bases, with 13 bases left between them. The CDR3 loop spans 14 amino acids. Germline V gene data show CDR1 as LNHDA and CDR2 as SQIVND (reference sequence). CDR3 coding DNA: TGTGCCAGTGGTCCCGGACTCTACACCGGGGAGCTGTTTTTT. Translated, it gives CASGPGLYTGELFF. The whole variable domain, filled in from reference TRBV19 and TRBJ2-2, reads DGGITQSPKYLFRKEGQNVTLSCEQNLNHDAMYWYRQDPGQGLRLIYYSQIVNDFQKGDIAEGYSVSREKKESFPLTVTSAQKNPTAFYLCASGPGLYTGELFFGEGSRLTVL.

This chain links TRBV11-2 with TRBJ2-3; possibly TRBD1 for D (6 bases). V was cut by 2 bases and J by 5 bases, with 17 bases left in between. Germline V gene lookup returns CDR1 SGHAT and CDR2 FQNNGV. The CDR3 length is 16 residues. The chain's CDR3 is CASSLRGRGSIDTQYF. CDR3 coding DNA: TGTGCCAGCAGCTTACGGGGCAGGGGATCAATAGATACGCAGTATTTT.

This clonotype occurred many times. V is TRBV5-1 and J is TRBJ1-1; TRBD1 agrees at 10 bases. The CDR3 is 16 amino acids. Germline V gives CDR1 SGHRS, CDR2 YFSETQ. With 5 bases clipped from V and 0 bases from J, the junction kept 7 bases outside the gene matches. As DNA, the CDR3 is TGCGCCAGCAGACGAGGGACAGGGGAAATGAACACTGAAGCTTTCTTT. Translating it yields CASRRGTGEMNTEAFF.

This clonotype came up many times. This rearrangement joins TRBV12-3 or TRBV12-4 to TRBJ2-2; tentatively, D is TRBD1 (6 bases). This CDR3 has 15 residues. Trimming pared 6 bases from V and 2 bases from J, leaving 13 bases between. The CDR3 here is CASSSGTPNTGELFF. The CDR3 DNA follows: TGTGCCAGCAGCTCCGGGACACCTAACACCGGGGAGCTGTTTTTT.

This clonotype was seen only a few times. The CDR3 sequence: CASQTGLSNQPQHF. The CDR3 bases are TGTGCCAGTCAGACAGGGTTAAGCAATCAGCCCCAGCATTTT. V usage is TRBV6-2 or TRBV6-3 and J usage is TRBJ1-5; 7 bases map to TRBD1. Germline V gene sequence: CDR1 MNHEY, CDR2 SVGEGT. The CDR3 has 14 amino acids. The trim removed 9 bases at V and 1 base at J, leaving 6 bases unmatched.

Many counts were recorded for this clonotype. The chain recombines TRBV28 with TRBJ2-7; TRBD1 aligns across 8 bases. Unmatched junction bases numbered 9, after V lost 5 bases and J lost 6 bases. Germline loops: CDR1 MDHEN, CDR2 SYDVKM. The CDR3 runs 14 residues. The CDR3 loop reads CASSLRTGTGEQYF. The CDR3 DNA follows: TGTGCCAGCAGTCTAAGGACAGGGACGGGCGAGCAGTACTTC.

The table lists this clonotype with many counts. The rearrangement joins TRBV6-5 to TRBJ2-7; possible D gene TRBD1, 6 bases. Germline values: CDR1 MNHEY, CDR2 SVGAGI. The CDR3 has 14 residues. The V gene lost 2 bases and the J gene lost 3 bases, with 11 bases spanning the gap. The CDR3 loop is CASSYRDTYYEQYF. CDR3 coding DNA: TGTGCCAGCAGTTACCGGGACACCTACTACGAGCAGTACTTC.